A selection of T cell receptor beta chains follows, all from one sample in a study of blood T cells in healthy people across ages. TCRdb redid the calling of the 5' RACE reads with MiXCR, one entry per CDR3 protein. The sample lists about a million distinct CDR3 sequences, roughly 43% occurring once. Sequenced sample: blood. The origin of the receptors is a man between 25 and 39 years old in good health. Both conserved end residues are part of each CDR3. A D gene is named only where the DNA matches it firmly. For some rows the clone size is stated as once, few or many, or as a class when expanded; others skip it.

V gene,D gene,clone size,J gene,CDR3 DNA,CDR3 protein
TRBV20-1,NA,few,TRBJ2-5,TGCAGTGCTGGCCGAGCCCAAGAGACCCAGTACTTC,CSAGRAQETQYF
TRBV27,TRBD1,NA,TRBJ1-1,TGTGCCAGCAGTTCCACAGGGGGCTTGTTCACTGAAGCTTTCTTT,CASSSTGGLFTEAFF
TRBV20-1,NA,NA,TRBJ1-3,TGCAGTGCTGTGGACGAATACACCATATATTTT,CSAVDEYTIYF
TRBV10-3,NA,few,TRBJ2-3,TGTGCCATCAGGACCACAGGGAGCACAGATACGCAGTATTTT,CAIRTTGSTDTQYF
TRBV10-3,TRBD1,NA,TRBJ1-5,TGTGCCATCAGGGACACGGACAGGGATCAGCCCCAGCATTTT,CAIRDTDRDQPQHF
TRBV12-3/TRBV12-4,NA,NA,TRBJ2-1,TGTGCCATCATTACGGGATTATCCTACAATGAGCAGTTCTTC,CAIITGLSYNEQFF
TRBV5-1,NA,NA,TRBJ2-7,TGCGCCAGCAGCTTGGCGGAGGGGGGGCCGCCCGAGCAGTACTTC,CASSLAEGGPPEQYF
TRBV4-2,TRBD2,many,TRBJ2-7,TGTGCCAGCAGCCAGGGAGGGGCTAGCGGTACCTACGAGCAGTACTTC,CASSQGGASGTYEQYF
TRBV30,NA,NA,TRBJ2-7,TGTGCCTGGAGTGTAGCGGGTTTCTACGAGCAGTACTTC,CAWSVAGFYEQYF
TRBV4-1,TRBD2,NA,TRBJ2-4,TGCGCCAGCAGCCCTGGGACTAGCGGGGGGGCTTGGGACAAAAACATTCAGTACTTC,CASSPGTSGGAWDKNIQYF
TRBV5-1,NA,NA,TRBJ2-7,TGCGCCAGCAGCTTGGCAGATCAGAGGGCTGGCGAGCAGTACTTC,CASSLADQRAGEQYF
TRBV9,NA,NA,TRBJ2-3,TGTGCCAGCAGCGTTGACACAGGGAGGACAGATACGCAGTATTTT,CASSVDTGRTDTQYF
TRBV6-1,NA,NA,TRBJ1-1,TGTGCCAGCAGGCGACAGAACGATGGCACTGAAGCTTTCTTT,CASRRQNDGTEAFF
TRBV7-2,NA,few,TRBJ2-5,TGTGCCAGCAGTTCCTCCCGAGAGACCCAGTACTTC,CASSSSRETQYF
TRBV20-1,TRBD1,NA,TRBJ2-1,TGCAGTGCTAGGACAGGGGCGCTTACGGATGAGCAGTTCTTC,CSARTGALTDEQFF
TRBV7-2,NA,NA,TRBJ1-2,TGTGCCAGCAGCTTAGAGCCGGGTTTTGGCTACACCTTC,CASSLEPGFGYTF
TRBV27,TRBD2,few,TRBJ2-4,TGTGCCAGCAGTGCCGGGGGGATGGACATTCAGTACTTC,CASSAGGMDIQYF
TRBV11-2,TRBD1,NA,TRBJ2-7,TGTGCCAGCAGCTTCGGGACAGGGAATGAGCAGTACTTC,CASSFGTGNEQYF
TRBV29-1,NA,NA,TRBJ1-1,TGCAGCGTTGGGGAGGGCCCTCGGAGCACTGAAGCTTTCTTT,CSVGEGPRSTEAFF
TRBV29-1,TRBD1,NA,TRBJ2-7,TGCAGCGTAGCCCGGGACAGGAGCTCCTACGAGCAGTACTTC,CSVARDRSSYEQYF
TRBV6-2/TRBV6-3,NA,NA,TRBJ1-2,TGTGCCAGCAGTCGACAGGCAGCTAACTATGGCTACACCTTC,CASSRQAANYGYTF
TRBV28,TRBD1,NA,TRBJ2-1,TGTGCCAGCAGTCGGGACAGGCTAGGGGGTGAGCAGTTCTTC,CASSRDRLGGEQFF
TRBV20-1,NA,many,TRBJ2-2,TGCAGTGCTAGTCCCCCGAACACCGGGGAGCTGTTTTTT,CSASPPNTGELFF
TRBV7-2,NA,NA,TRBJ2-3,TGTGCCAGCAGCTTAGGAGGTTTTAGCACAGATACGCAGTATTTT,CASSLGGFSTDTQYF
TRBV3-1,NA,NA,TRBJ2-3,TGTGCCAGCAGCCAAGTTCGGACGCAGGCTGTAGCAGATACGCAGTATTTT,CASSQVRTQAVADTQYF